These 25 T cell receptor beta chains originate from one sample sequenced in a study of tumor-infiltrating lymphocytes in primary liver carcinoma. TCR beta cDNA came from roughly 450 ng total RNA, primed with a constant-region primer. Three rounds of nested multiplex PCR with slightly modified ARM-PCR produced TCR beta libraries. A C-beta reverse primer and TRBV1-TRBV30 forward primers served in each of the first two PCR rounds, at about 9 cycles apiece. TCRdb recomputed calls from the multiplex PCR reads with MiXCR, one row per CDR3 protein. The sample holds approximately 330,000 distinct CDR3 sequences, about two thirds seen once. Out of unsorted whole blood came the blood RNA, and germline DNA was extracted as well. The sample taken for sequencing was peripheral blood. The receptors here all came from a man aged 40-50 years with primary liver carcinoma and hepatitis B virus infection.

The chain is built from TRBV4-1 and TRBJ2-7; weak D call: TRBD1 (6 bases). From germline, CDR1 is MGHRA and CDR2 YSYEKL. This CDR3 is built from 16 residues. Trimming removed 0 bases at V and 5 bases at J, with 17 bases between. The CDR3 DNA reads TGCGCCAGCAGCCAAGAGACAAGGGGGTCAAACAACGAGCAGTACTTC. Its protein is CASSQETRGSNNEQYF.

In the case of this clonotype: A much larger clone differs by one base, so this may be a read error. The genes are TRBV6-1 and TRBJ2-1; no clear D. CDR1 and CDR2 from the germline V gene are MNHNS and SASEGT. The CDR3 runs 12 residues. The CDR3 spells CASSVQANEQSF. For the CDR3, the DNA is TGTGCCAGCAGCGTCCAGGCCAATGAGCAGTCCTTC.

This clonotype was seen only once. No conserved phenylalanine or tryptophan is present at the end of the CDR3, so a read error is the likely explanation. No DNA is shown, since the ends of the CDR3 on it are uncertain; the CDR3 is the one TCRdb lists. This CDR3 is CASSFDREQFL. The rearrangement uses TRBV11-2 and TRBJ2-1. Ends included, the CDR3 has 11 residues. Germline V gene data show CDR1 as SGHAT and CDR2 as FQNNGV.

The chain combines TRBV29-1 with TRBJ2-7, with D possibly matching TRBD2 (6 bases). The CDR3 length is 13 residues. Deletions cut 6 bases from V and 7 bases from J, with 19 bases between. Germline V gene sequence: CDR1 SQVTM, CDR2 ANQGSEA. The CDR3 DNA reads TGCAGCGTCCTAGGACTAACTGCGGGGGAGCAGTACTTC. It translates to CSVLGLTAGEQYF.

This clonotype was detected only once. The CDR3 sequence is CASSSFNREETQYF. DNA of the CDR3: TGTGCCAGCAGCTCCTTCAATAGGGAAGAGACCCAGTACTTC. The genes are TRBV5-6 and TRBJ2-5; no clear D. The CDR3 has 14 residues. V shed 3 bases and J shed 3 bases, with 12 bases lying between them. CDR1 is SGHDT and CDR2 is YYEEEE in the germline V gene.

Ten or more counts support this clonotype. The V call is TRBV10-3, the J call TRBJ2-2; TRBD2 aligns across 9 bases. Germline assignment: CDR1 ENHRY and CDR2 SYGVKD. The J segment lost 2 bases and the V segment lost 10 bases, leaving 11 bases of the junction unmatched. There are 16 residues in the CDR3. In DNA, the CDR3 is TGTGCCAGCGGACCCCAGACTAGCGGAAACACCGGGGAGCTGTTTTTT. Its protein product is CASGPQTSGNTGELFF.

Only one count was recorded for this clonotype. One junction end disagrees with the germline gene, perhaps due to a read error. CDR3: CARSLRRGLEDGVSTEALF. DNA of the CDR3: TGTGCCAGGAGCTTAAGGAGGGGTCTAGAGGATGGGGTCTCCACTGAAGCTCTCTTT. This sequence joins TRBV11-2 and TRBJ1-1; D perhaps matches TRBD1 (5 bases). Germline V gene data show CDR1 as SGHAT and CDR2 as FQNNGV. CDR3 size: 19 residues.

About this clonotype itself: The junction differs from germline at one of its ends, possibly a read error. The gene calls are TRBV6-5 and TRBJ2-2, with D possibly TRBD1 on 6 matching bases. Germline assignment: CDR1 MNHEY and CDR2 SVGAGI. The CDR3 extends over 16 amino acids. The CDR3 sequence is CASSCSSRGHTGEMFF. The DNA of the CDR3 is TGTGCCAGCAGTTGCTCAAGCAGGGGTCACACCGGGGAGATGTTTTTT.

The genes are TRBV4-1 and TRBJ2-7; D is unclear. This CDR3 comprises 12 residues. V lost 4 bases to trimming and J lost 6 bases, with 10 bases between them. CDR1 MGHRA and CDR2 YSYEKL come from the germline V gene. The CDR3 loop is CASSRVFGEQYF. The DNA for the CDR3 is TGCGCCAGCAGCCGAGTTTTTGGCGAGCAGTACTTC.

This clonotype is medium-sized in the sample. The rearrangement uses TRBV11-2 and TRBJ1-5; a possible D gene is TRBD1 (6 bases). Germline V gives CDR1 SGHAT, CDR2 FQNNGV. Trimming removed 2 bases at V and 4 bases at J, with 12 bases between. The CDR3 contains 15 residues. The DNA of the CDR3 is TGTGCCAGCAGCTTATCTGGGGGGGCGAATCAGCCCCAGCATTTT. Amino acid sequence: CASSLSGGANQPQHF.

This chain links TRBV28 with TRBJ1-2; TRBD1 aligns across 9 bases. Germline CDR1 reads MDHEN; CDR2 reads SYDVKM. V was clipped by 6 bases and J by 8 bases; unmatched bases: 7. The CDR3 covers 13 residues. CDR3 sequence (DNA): TGTGCCAGCAGGGAGGTGACAGGGGGGGGCTACACCTTC. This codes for CASREVTGGGYTF.

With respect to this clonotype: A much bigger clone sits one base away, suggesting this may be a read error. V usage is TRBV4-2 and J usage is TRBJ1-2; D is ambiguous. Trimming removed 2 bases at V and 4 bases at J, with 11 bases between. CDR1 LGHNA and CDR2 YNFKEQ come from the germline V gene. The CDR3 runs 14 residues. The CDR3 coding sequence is TGTGCCAGCAGCCAAATGGACGATTCCTATGGCTACACCTTC. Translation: CASSQMDDSYGYTF.

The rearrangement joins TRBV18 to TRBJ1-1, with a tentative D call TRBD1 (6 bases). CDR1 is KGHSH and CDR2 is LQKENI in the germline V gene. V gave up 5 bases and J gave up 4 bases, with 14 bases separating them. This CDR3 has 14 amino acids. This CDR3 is CASSGSGGGTEAFF. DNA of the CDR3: TGTGCCAGCTCAGGCTCGGGGGGCGGCACTGAAGCTTTCTTT.

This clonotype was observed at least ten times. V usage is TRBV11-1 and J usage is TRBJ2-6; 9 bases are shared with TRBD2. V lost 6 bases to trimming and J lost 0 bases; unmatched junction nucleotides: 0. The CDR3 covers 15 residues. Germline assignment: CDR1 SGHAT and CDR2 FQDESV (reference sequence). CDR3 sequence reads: CASSSGSSGANVLTF. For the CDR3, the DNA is TGTGCCAGCAGTAGCGGGAGCTCTGGGGCCAACGTCCTGACTTTC. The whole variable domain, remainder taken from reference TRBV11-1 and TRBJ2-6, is EAEVAQSPRYKITEKSQAVAFWCDPISGHATLYWYRQILGQGPELLVQFQDESVVDDSQLPKDRFSAERLKGVDSTLKIQPAELGDSAMYLCASSSGSSGANVLTFGAGSRLTVL.

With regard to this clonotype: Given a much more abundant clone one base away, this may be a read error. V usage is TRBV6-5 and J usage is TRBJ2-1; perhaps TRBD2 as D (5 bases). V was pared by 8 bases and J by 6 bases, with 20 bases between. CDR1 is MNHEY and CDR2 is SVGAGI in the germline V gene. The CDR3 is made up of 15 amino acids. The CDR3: CASASVRLGGNEQFF. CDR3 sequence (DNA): TGTGCCAGCGCCAGCGTGAGGCTTGGAGGCAATGAGCAGTTCTTC.

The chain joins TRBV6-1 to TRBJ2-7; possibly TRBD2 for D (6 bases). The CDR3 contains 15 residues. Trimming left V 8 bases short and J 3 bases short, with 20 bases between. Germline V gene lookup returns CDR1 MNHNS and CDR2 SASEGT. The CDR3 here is CASRVVGGRFYEQYF. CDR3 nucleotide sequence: TGTGCCAGCCGTGTGGTCGGGGGTAGGTTCTACGAGCAGTACTTC.

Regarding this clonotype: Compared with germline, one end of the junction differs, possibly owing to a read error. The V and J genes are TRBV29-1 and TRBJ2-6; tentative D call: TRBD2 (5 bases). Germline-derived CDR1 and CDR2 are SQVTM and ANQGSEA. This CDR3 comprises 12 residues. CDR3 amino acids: CSVAMSANVLTF. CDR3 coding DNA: TGTAGCGTCGCCATGAGTGCCAACGTCCTGACTTTC.

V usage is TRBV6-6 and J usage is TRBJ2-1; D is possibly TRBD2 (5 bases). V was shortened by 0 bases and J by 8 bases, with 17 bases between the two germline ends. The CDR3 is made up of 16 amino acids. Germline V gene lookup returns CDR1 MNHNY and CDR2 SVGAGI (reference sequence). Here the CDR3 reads CASSYSSAGGVHEQFF. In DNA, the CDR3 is TGTGCCAGCAGTTACTCGTCAGCTGGAGGAGTACATGAGCAGTTCTTC.

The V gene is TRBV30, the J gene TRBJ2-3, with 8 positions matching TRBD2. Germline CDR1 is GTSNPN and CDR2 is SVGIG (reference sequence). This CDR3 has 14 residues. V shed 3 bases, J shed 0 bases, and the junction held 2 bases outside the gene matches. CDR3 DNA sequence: TGTGCCTGGAGGCCTAGCGGGAGCACAGATACGCAGTATTTT. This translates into CAWRPSGSTDTQYF.

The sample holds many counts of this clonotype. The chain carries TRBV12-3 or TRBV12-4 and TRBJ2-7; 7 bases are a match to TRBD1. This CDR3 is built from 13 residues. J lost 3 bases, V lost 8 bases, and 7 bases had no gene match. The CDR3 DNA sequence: TGTGCCAGCGGACCGGGACAGAGCTACGAGCAGTACTTC. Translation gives CASGPGQSYEQYF.

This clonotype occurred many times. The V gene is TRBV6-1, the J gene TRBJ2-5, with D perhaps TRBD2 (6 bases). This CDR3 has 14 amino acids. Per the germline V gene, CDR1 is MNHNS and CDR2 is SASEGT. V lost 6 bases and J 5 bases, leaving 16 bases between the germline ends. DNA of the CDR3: TGTGCCAGCAGCCCTTCCCGGGAGTGGGAGACCCAGTACTTC. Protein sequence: CASSPSREWETQYF.

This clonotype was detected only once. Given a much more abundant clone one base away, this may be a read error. CDR3 nucleotide sequence: TGTGCCAGTGCCCCTGTCGGCAGATCCTACGAGCAGTACTTC. Translation gives CASAPVGRSYEQYF. This chain joins TRBV12-3 or TRBV12-4 and TRBJ2-7; D call uncertain. The CDR3 loop spans 14 amino acids. V lost 9 bases to trimming and J lost 1 base, with 16 bases between them.

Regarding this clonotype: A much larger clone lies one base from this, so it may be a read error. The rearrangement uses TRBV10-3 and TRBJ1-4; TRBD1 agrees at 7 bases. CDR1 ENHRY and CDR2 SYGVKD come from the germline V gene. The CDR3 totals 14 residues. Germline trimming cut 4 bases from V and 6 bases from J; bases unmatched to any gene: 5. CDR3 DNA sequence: TGTGCCATCAGTGCTTGTCAGGGGGATGAAAAACTGTTTTTT. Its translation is CAISACQGDEKLFF.

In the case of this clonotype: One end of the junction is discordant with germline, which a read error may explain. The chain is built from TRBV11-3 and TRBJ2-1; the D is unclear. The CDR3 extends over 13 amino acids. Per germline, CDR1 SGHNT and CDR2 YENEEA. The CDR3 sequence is CASSLILGYEQFF. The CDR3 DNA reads TGTGCTAGCAGCTTAATACTCGGGTATGAACAGTTCTTC. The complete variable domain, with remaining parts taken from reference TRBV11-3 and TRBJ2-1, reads EAGVVQSPRYKIIEKKQPVAFWCNPISGHNTLYWYLQNLGQGPELLIRYENEEAVDDSQLPKDRFSAERLKGVDSTLKIQPAELGDSAVYLCASSLILGYEQFFGPGTRLTVL.

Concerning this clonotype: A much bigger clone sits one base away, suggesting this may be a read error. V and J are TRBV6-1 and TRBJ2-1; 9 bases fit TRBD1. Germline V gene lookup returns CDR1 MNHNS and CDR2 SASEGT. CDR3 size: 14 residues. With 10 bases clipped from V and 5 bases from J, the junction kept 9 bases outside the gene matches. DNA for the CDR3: TGTGCCATCCCCGGGACAGGGTTTAACAATGAGCAGTTCTTC. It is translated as CAIPGTGFNNEQFF.